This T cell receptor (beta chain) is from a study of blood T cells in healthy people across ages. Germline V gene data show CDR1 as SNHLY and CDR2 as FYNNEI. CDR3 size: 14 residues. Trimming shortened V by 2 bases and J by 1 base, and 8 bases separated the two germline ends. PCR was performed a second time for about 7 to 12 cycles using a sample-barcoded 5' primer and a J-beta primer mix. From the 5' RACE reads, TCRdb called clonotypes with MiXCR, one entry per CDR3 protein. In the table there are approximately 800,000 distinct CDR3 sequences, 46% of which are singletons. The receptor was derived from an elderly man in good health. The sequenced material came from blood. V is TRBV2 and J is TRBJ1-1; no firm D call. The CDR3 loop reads CASSEIHGNTEAFF. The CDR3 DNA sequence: TGTGCCAGCAGTGAAATACACGGGAACACTGAAGCTTTCTTT.